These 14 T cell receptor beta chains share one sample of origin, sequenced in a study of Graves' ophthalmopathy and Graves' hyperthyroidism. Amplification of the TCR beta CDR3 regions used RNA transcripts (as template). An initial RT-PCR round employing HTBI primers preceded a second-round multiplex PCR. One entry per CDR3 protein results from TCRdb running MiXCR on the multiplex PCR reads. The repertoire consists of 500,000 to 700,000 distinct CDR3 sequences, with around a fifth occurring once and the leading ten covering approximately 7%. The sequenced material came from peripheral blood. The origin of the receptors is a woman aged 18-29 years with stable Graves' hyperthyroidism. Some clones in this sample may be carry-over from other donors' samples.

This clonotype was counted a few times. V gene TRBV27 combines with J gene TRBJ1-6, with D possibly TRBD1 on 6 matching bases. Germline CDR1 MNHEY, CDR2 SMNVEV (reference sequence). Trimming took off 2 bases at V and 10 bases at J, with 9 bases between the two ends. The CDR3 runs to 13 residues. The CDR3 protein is CASSLTGRSPLHF. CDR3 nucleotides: TGTGCCAGCAGTTTAACAGGGCGATCACCCCTCCACTTT.

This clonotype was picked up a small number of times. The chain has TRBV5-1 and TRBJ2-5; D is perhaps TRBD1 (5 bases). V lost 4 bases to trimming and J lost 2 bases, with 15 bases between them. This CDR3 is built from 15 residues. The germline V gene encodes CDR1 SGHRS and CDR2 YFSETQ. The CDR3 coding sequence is TGCGCCAGCAGCCGCGGACAAGCGAGGCAAGAGACCCAGTACTTC. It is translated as CASSRGQARQETQYF.

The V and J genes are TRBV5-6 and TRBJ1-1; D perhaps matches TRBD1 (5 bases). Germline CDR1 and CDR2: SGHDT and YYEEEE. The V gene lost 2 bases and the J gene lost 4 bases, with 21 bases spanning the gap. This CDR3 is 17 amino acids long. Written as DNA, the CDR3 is TGTGCCAGCAGCTTTGTAGCAGGGAATTCTGGGAGCACTGAAGCTTTCTTT. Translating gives CASSFVAGNSGSTEAFF.

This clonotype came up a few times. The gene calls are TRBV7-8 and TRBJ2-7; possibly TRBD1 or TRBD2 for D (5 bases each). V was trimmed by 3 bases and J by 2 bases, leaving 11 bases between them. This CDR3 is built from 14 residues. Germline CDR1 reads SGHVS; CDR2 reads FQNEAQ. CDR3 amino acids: CASSLGPLPYEQYF. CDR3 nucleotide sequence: TGTGCCAGCAGCTTGGGACCCCTTCCCTACGAGCAGTACTTC. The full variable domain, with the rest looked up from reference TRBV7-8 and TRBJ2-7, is GAGVSQSPRYKVAKRGQDVALRCDPISGHVSLFWYQQALGQGPEFLTYFQNEAQLDKSGLPSDRFFAERPEGSVSTLKIQRTQQEDSAVYLCASSLGPLPYEQYFGPGTRLTVT.

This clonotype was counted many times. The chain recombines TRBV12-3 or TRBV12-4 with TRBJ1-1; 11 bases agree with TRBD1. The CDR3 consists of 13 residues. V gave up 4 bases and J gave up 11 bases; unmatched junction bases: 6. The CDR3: CASSSGQGAQAFF. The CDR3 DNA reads TGTGCCAGCAGTTCAGGACAGGGGGCACAGGCTTTCTTT.

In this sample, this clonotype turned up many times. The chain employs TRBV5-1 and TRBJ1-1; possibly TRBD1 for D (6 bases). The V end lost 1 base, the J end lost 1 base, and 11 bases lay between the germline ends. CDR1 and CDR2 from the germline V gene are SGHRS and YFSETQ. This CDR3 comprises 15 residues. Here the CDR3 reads CASSLMGGENTEAFF. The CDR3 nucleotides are TGCGCCAGCAGCTTGATGGGGGGCGAGAACACTGAAGCTTTCTTT.

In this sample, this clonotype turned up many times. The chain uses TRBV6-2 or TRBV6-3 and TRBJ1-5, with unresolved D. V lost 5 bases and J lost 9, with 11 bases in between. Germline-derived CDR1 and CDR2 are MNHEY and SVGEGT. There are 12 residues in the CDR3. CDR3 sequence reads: CASSRRQWPQHF. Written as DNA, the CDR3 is TGTGCCAGCAGTAGGAGGCAATGGCCCCAGCATTTT.

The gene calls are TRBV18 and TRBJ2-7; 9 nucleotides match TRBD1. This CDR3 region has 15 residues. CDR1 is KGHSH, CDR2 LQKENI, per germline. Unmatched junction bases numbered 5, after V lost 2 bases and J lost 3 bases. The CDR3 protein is CASSPRQGDGYEQYF. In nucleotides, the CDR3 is TGTGCCAGCTCACCAAGACAGGGGGACGGCTACGAGCAGTACTTC. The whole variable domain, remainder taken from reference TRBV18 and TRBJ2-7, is NAGVMQNPRHLVRRRGQEARLRCSPMKGHSHVYWYRQLPEEGLKFMVYLQKENIIDESGMPKERFSAEFPKEGPSILRIQQVVRGDSAAYFCASSPRQGDGYEQYFGPGTRLTVT.

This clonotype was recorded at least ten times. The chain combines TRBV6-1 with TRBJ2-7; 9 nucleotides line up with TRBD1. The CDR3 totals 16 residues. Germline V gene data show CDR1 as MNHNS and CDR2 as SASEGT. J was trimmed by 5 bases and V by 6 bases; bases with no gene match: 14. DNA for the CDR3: TGTGCCAGCAGGTCTCCAACCGGGACAGGGAAAGACGAGCAGTACTTC. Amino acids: CASRSPTGTGKDEQYF.

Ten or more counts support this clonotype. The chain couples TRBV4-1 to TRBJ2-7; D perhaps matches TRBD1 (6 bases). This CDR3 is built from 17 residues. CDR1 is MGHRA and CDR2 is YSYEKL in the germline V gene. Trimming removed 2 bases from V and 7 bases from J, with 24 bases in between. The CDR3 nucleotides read TGCGCCAGCAGCCAACAAACGACAGGTCGTACCACGGGTGAGCAGTACTTC. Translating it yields CASSQQTTGRTTGEQYF.

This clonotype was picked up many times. The CDR3 loop reads CASSLSGRGVNTEAFF. The CDR3 nucleotides are TGTGCCAGCAGTTTATCAGGCAGGGGGGTGAACACTGAAGCTTTCTTT. The chain carries TRBV27 and TRBJ1-1; 7 nucleotides agree with TRBD1. The germline V gene encodes CDR1 MNHEY and CDR2 SMNVEV (reference sequence). This CDR3 has 16 amino acids. Trimming at V came to 0 bases and at J to 0 bases, leaving 4 bases not matched to a gene.

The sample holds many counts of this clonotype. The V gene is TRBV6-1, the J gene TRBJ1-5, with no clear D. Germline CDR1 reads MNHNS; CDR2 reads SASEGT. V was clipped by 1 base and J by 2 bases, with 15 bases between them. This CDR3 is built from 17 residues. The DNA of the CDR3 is TGTGCCAGCAGTGAAGGGTCGTCGGGGAGAGGCAATCAGCCCCAGCATTTT. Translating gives CASSEGSSGRGNQPQHF.

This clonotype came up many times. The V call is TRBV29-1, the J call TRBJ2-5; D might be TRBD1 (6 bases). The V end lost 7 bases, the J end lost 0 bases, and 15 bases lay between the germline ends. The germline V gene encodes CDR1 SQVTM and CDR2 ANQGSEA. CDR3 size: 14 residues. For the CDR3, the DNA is TGCAGCGCCGAACCCGGACAGTACCAAGAGACCCAGTACTTC. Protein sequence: CSAEPGQYQETQYF. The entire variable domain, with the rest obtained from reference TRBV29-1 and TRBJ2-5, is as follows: SAVISQKPSRDICQRGTSLTIQCQVDSQVTMMFWYRQQPGQSLTLIATANQGSEATYESGFVIDKFPISRPNLTFSTLTVSNMSPEDSSIYLCSAEPGQYQETQYFGPGTRLLVL.

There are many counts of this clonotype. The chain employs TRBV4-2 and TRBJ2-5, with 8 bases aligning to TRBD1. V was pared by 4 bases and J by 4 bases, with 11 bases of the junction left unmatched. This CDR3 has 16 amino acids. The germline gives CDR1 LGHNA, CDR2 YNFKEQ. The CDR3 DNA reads TGTGCCAGCAGCCCTAGGGCGACAGGGGTGGGAGAGACCCAGTACTTC. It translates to CASSPRATGVGETQYF.